A single sample gave rise to the 26 T cell receptor beta chains below, sequenced in a study of T cell repertoires in cytomegalovirus infection. These receptors' antigens are unknown. TCRdb re-analysed the reads in MiXCR, keeping a single row per CDR3 protein. Here the sample spans some 220,000 distinct CDR3 sequences, less than 50% being singletons. Material: CD8+ T cells from cultured PBMCs, obtained from culture after CMV antigen stimulation. These receptor sequences come from a human donor in good health (CMV status not recorded). Some clones in this sample may be carry-over from other donors' samples.

This clonotype appeared a few times. The chain links TRBV20-1 to TRBJ2-7; D may correspond to TRBD1 or TRBD2 (5 bases each). V was cut by 1 base and J by 6 bases, with 19 bases left in between. This CDR3 is built from 15 residues. The germline V gene has CDR1 DFQATT and CDR2 SNEGSKA (reference sequence). CDR3 in amino acids: CSARVTGPEGTEQYF. CDR3 DNA sequence: TGCAGTGCTAGAGTCACTGGACCCGAGGGGACCGAGCAGTACTTC.

This clonotype occurred a few times. The chain combines TRBV27 with TRBJ2-7; 14 nucleotides agree with TRBD2. The CDR3 contains 19 residues. Germline trimming cut 6 bases from V and 3 bases from J; bases unmatched to any gene: 16. Per the germline V gene, CDR1 is MNHEY and CDR2 is SMNVEV (reference sequence). The CDR3 sequence is CASRPDRDETSGRGYEQYF. CDR3 nucleotides: TGTGCCAGCAGACCGGACAGGGATGAGACTAGCGGGAGGGGCTACGAGCAGTACTTC.

This chain connects TRBV10-3 to TRBJ2-2, with 7 positions matching TRBD1. CDR1 and CDR2 (germline): ENHRY, SYGVKD. This CDR3 is built from 18 residues. Trimming removed 0 bases from V and 5 bases from J; junction bases left unmatched: 12. In DNA form, the CDR3 reads TGTGCCATCAGTGAGTCCTCGATGGACTCACAGGGGACCGGGGAGCTGTTTTTT. As protein: CAISESSMDSQGTGELFF.

The chain employs TRBV20-1 and TRBJ2-1, with 11 bases that match TRBD2. The CDR3 consists of 14 residues. In germline, CDR1 is DFQATT, CDR2 SNEGSKA (reference sequence). J lost 10 bases, V lost 6 bases, and 11 bases had no gene match. CDR3 amino acids: CSARGWLAGGEQFF. The CDR3 bases are TGCAGTGCCCGCGGGTGGCTAGCGGGGGGAGAGCAGTTCTTC.

This clonotype was counted between two and nine times. The chain combines TRBV4-1 with TRBJ2-3; 8 bases line up with TRBD2. The CDR3 length is 16 residues. V shed 3 bases and J 0 bases; nucleotides not matched to a gene: 5. The germline CDR1 and CDR2 sequences are MGHRA and YSYEKL. The CDR3 DNA reads TGCGCCAGCAGCCAGGTCGGACTAGCTAGCACAGATACGCAGTATTTT. It translates to CASSQVGLASTDTQYF.

This chain joins TRBV6-8 and TRBJ1-1; D perhaps matches TRBD1 (5 bases). Germline CDR1 and CDR2: MNHGY and SAAAGT. The CDR3 covers 15 residues. Trimming took off 2 bases at V and 3 bases at J, with 13 bases between the two ends. DNA of the CDR3: TGTGCCAGCAGTTACCCACGGGGCCCCCACACTGAAGCTTTCTTT. Its protein is CASSYPRGPHTEAFF.

With regard to this clonotype: The germline gene is not matched at one end of the junction; a read error may be the cause. The chain links TRBV7-3 to TRBJ1-1, with 9 bases that match TRBD1. The CDR3 loop spans 14 amino acids. CDR1 and CDR2 (germline): SGHTA, FQGTGA. The CDR3 protein is CASSVTGGDTEAFF. The CDR3, as DNA: TGTGCCAGCAGCGTAACAGGGGGCGATACTGAAGCTTTCTTT. The entire variable domain, with the rest obtained from reference TRBV7-3 and TRBJ1-1, is as follows: GAGVSQTPSNKVTEKGKYVELRCDPISGHTALYWYRQSLGQGPEFLIYFQGTGAADDSGLPNDRFFAVRPEGSVSTLKIQRTERGDSAVYLCASSVTGGDTEAFFGQGTRLTVV.

In this sample, this clonotype turned up a few times. The chain employs TRBV7-6 and TRBJ2-7; D not resolved. Germline lookup yields CDR1 SGHVS and CDR2 FNYEAQ. The V gene lost 1 base and the J gene lost 6 bases, with 7 bases spanning the gap. The CDR3 sequence is 12 residues long. The CDR3 nucleotides are TGTGCCAGCAGCTTAGGGGAATCCGAGCAGTACTTC. This sequence encodes CASSLGESEQYF.

This sequence joins TRBV19 and TRBJ2-2; the D gene is possibly TRBD2 (6 bases). The germline V gene encodes CDR1 LNHDA and CDR2 SQIVND (reference sequence). The CDR3 has 21 residues. Trimming removed 6 bases at V and 5 bases at J, with 34 bases between. CDR3 protein: CASRNETEIRDFYVNTGELFF. The CDR3 nucleotides read TGTGCCAGTAGGAATGAGACGGAGATTCGGGACTTTTACGTCAATACCGGGGAGCTGTTTTTT.

The V gene is TRBV7-9, the J gene TRBJ2-5, with 8 bases lining up with TRBD1. With V trimmed by 8 bases and J by 3 bases, 8 bases remained unmatched. CDR1 is SEHNR and CDR2 is FQNEAQ in the germline V gene (reference sequence). The CDR3 runs 14 residues. In DNA form, the CDR3 reads TGTGCCAGCTACAACAGGGGGAGCGAAGAGACCCAGTACTTC. The encoded protein is CASYNRGSEETQYF.

J is TRBJ2-3 and V is TRBV11-2; TRBD2 matches 7 bases. With 5 bases clipped from V and 5 bases from J, the junction kept 4 bases outside the gene matches. The germline CDR1 and CDR2 sequences are SGHAT and FQNNGV. The CDR3 is 13 residues long. CDR3 bases: TGTGCCAGCAGCCTTGGGAGGGGAGATACGCAGTATTTT. It is translated as CASSLGRGDTQYF.

This clonotype occurred a few times. The genes are TRBV27 and TRBJ2-1; 13 bases are a match to TRBD2. The germline gives CDR1 MNHEY, CDR2 SMNVEV (reference sequence). Trimming cost V 7 bases and J 7 bases; bases outside gene matches: 4. This CDR3 spans 14 amino acids. This chain's CDR3 is CASNGLAGVNEQFF. The CDR3 DNA sequence: TGTGCCAGCAACGGACTAGCGGGAGTGAATGAGCAGTTCTTC.

This clonotype was seen ten or more times. This sequence joins TRBV20-1 and TRBJ1-5, with 7 bases fitting TRBD1. This CDR3 region has 16 residues. V shed 0 bases, J shed 2 bases, and the junction held 7 bases outside the gene matches. CDR1 DFQATT and CDR2 SNEGSKA come from the germline V gene (reference sequence). The CDR3: CSAREVAGGGNQPQHF. The CDR3 region has the DNA TGCAGTGCTAGAGAGGTCGCAGGGGGGGGCAATCAGCCCCAGCATTTT.

The chain couples TRBV12-3 or TRBV12-4 to TRBJ2-1; possibly TRBD1 for D (6 bases). V was cut by 6 bases and J by 7 bases, with 16 bases left in between. This CDR3 is built from 14 residues. The CDR3 reads CASRLHRAGNEQFF. In nucleotides, the CDR3 is TGTGCCAGCAGGCTTCACAGGGCTGGGAATGAGCAGTTCTTC.

The chain uses TRBV19 and TRBJ1-1; D is ambiguous. V was pared by 7 bases and J by 5 bases, with 11 bases between. From germline, CDR1 is LNHDA and CDR2 SQIVND (reference sequence). The CDR3 contains 12 residues. This chain's CDR3 is CASMLGWTEAFF. The CDR3 nucleotides read TGTGCCAGTATGTTGGGTTGGACTGAAGCTTTCTTT.

The rearrangement links TRBV6-5 to TRBJ1-1; the D is unclear. The CDR3 covers 14 residues. V was shortened by 4 bases and J by 4 bases, with 13 bases between the two germline ends. From germline, CDR1 is MNHEY and CDR2 SVGAGI. The CDR3 reads CASSSPGGSTEAFF. In DNA, the CDR3 is TGTGCCAGCAGTTCCCCCGGTGGATCCACTGAAGCTTTCTTT.

This chain links TRBV23-1 with TRBJ1-5; D might be TRBD1 (6 bases). TRBV23-1 is identified as an open reading frame with a role that is uncertain. The CDR3 is made up of 15 amino acids. V was pared by 3 bases and J by 1 base, with 10 bases between. Here the CDR3 reads CASSHTGQSNQPQHF. CDR3 bases: TGCGCCAGCAGTCATACAGGACAGAGCAATCAGCCCCAGCATTTT.

This clonotype was seen a few times. The chain links TRBV12-3 or TRBV12-4 to TRBJ2-1; the D gene is possibly TRBD2 (7 bases). The V gene lost 5 bases and the J gene lost 0 bases, with 17 bases spanning the gap. The CDR3 sequence is 17 residues long. In DNA form, the CDR3 reads TGTGCCAGCAGTCAGTCGGGGGGCTGGGGCTCCTACAATGAGCAGTTCTTC. Residues: CASSQSGGWGSYNEQFF.

The rearrangement uses TRBV5-1 and TRBJ1-1, with D perhaps matching TRBD1 (6 bases). CDR1 and CDR2 from the germline V gene are SGHRS and YFSETQ. V was trimmed by 6 bases and J by 3 bases, leaving 21 bases between them. The CDR3 runs 16 residues. The CDR3 DNA reads TGCGCCAGCACCATAGCTTTACAGGGTAGGGACACTGAAGCTTTCTTT. This encodes CASTIALQGRDTEAFF.

The chain recombines TRBV2 with TRBJ2-1, with 7 bases lining up with TRBD2. The CDR3 length is 14 residues. Germline CDR1 and CDR2: SNHLY and FYNNEI. J was trimmed by 5 bases and V by 4 bases; bases with no gene match: 5. CDR3 nucleotide sequence: TGTGCCAGCAGTGTTTTTGCGGGAGACAATGAGCAGTTCTTC. This translates into CASSVFAGDNEQFF.

This clonotype was seen only a few times. The chain is built from TRBV7-8 and TRBJ2-3; 14 nucleotides line up with TRBD2. The trim removed 4 bases at V and 2 bases at J, leaving 5 bases unmatched. The CDR3 has 17 residues. Germline CDR1 is SGHVS and CDR2 is FQNEAQ. This chain's CDR3 is CASSSPGLAGDTDTQYF. The CDR3 DNA reads TGTGCCAGCAGCTCACCGGGACTAGCGGGGGACACAGATACGCAGTATTTT.

In its sample, this clonotype was seen a few times. Written as DNA, the CDR3 is TGTGCCAGCAGCCAGTTAGAGGACTCGAACACCGGGGAGCTGTTTTTT. Translating gives CASSQLEDSNTGELFF. This chain joins TRBV12-3 or TRBV12-4 and TRBJ2-2, with D tentatively TRBD2 (5 bases). The germline V and J ends were trimmed by 6 bases and 0 bases, with 14 bases remaining between them. The CDR3 sequence is 16 residues long.

The chain joins TRBV4-1 to TRBJ1-1; D gene uncertain. CDR1 is MGHRA and CDR2 is YSYEKL in the germline V gene. Trimming removed 1 base at V and 1 base at J, with 10 bases between. The CDR3 loop spans 15 amino acids. The CDR3 region is CASSQGVKGNTEAFF. The CDR3 coding sequence is TGCGCCAGCAGCCAAGGTGTCAAGGGGAACACTGAAGCTTTCTTT.

This chain connects TRBV27 to TRBJ1-5, with D perhaps matching TRBD1 (5 bases). Germline V lookup: CDR1 MNHEY, CDR2 SMNVEV (reference sequence). Trimming pared 6 bases from V and 7 bases from J, leaving 13 bases between. The CDR3 covers 13 residues. The CDR3 DNA reads TGTGCCAGCAGCGACAGCCCCGACCAGCCCCAGCATTTT. Protein sequence: CASSDSPDQPQHF.

The chain is built from TRBV19 and TRBJ1-2; D remains ambiguous. The CDR3 has 14 amino acids. Trimming removed 6 bases from V and 2 bases from J, with 13 bases in between. Germline assignment: CDR1 LNHDA and CDR2 SQIVND (reference sequence). The CDR3 region is CASSARGRNYGYTF. CDR3 coding DNA: TGTGCCAGTAGCGCCCGGGGAAGAAACTATGGCTACACCTTC.

This clonotype was counted only a few times. The V call is TRBV10-3, the J call TRBJ1-1; a possible D gene is TRBD1 (5 bases). This CDR3 comprises 14 residues. Trimming took off 6 bases at V and 0 bases at J, with 11 bases between the two ends. The germline CDR1 and CDR2 sequences are ENHRY and SYGVKD. CDR3 nucleotide sequence: TGTGCCATCAGCCAGACAGATATGAACACTGAAGCTTTCTTT. Protein: CAISQTDMNTEAFF.